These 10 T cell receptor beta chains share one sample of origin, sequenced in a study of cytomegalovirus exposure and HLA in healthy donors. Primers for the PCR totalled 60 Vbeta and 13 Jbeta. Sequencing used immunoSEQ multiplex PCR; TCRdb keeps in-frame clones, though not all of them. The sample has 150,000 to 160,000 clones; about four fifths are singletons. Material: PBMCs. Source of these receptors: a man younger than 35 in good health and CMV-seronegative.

CDR3 coding DNA: TGTGCCAGCAGCTTCCCGGGACAGGGTAATGAAAAACTGTTTTTT. Amino acids: CASSFPGQGNEKLFF. This chain connects TRBV7-2 to TRBJ1-4; 9 positions agree with TRBD1. Germline V gives CDR1 SGHTA, CDR2 FQGNSA. Germline trimming cut 3 bases from V and 4 bases from J; bases unmatched to any gene: 3. The CDR3 loop spans 15 amino acids.

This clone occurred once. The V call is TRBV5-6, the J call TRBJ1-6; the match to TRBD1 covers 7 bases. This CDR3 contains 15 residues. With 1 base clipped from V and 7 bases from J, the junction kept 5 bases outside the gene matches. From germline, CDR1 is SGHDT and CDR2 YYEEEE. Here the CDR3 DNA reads TGTGCCAGCAGCTTGATGAAGGGGGCGAATTCACCCCTCCACTTT. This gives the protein CASSLMKGANSPLHF.

The CDR3 reads CASSLEQGIGEQFF. In DNA, the CDR3 is TGTGCCAGCAGTCTCGAACAGGGAATTGGTGAGCAGTTCTTC. The rearrangement links TRBV27 to TRBJ2-1; D perhaps matches TRBD1 (6 bases). The CDR3 has 14 residues. The V end lost 5 bases, the J end lost 9 bases, and 17 bases lay between the germline ends. Germline CDR1 MNHEY, CDR2 SMNVEV (reference sequence).

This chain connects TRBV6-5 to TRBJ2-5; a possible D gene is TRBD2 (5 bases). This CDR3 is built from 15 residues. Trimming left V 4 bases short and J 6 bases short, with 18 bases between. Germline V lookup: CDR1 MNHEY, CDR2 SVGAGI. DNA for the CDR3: TGTGCCAGCAGTTCCATTGGGTCGGGGATGAAGACCCAGTACTTC. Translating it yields CASSSIGSGMKTQYF.

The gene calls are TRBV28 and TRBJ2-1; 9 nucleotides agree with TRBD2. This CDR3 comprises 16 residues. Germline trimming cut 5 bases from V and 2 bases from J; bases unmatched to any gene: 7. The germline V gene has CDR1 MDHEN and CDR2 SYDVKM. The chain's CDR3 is CASSLGGGGPYNEQFF. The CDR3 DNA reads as TGTGCCAGCAGTCTGGGCGGGGGGGGCCCCTACAATGAGCAGTTCTTC.

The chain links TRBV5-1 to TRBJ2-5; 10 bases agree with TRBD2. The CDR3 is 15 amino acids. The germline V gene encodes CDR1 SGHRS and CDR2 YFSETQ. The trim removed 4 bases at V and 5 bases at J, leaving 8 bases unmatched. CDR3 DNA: TGCGCCAGCAGCCTAGCGGGGGCGGGAGGGGAGACCCAGTACTTC. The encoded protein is CASSLAGAGGETQYF.

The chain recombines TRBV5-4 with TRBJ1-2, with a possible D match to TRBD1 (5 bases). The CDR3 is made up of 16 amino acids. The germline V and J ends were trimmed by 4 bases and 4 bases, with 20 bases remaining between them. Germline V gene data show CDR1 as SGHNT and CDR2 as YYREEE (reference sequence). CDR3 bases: TGTGCCAGCAGCCAAGAAAACCAGGGAGGGGCCTATGGCTACACCTTC. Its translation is CASSQENQGGAYGYTF.

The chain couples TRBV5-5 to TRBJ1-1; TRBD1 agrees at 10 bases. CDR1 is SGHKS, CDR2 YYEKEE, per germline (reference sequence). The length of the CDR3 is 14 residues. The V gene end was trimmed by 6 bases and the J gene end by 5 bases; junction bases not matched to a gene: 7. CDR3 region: CASNPDRGLTEAFF. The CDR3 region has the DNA TGTGCCAGCAACCCCGACAGGGGGCTAACTGAAGCTTTCTTT.

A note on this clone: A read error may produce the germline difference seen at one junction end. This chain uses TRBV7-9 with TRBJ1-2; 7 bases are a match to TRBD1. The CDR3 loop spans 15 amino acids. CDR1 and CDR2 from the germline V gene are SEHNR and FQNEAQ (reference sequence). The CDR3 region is CSSSYYLGQKYGYTF. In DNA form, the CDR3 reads TGTTCCAGCAGCTATTACTTGGGACAGAAATATGGCTACACCTTC.

The CDR3: CASSDGGQGAYGYTF. The CDR3 coding sequence is TGTGCCAGCAGTGACGGCGGACAGGGCGCCTATGGCTACACCTTC. The V and J genes are TRBV2 and TRBJ1-2; 8 bases agree with TRBD1. The V segment lost 3 bases and the J segment 4 bases; nucleotides outside the gene matches: 7. This CDR3 is built from 15 residues. CDR1 and CDR2 (germline): SNHLY, FYNNEI.